Listed here are 26 T cell receptor beta chains from one sample, sequenced in a study of shared clonotypes between healthy human individuals. Repertoires were generated with immunoSEQ multiplex PCR, while TCRdb's copy carries only in-frame clones and drops some. The table includes some 2,000,000 clones, approximately 94% detected once. The sequenced material came from naive CD4+ T cells sorted from blood. Sample subset: CD45RA+ positively selected. The receptors come from a man aged 18 to 30 in good health.

The chain recombines TRBV5-6 with TRBJ2-7, with 8 nucleotides matching TRBD1. Germline CDR1 and CDR2: SGHDT and YYEEEE. This CDR3 spans 14 amino acids. The junction had 5 bases not matched to a gene; V was cut back by 4 bases and J by 2 bases. The CDR3 sequence is CASSPRTGPYEQYF. The CDR3 nucleotides are TGTGCCAGCAGCCCCCGGACAGGGCCCTACGAGCAGTACTTC. Drawing the rest from reference TRBV5-6 and TRBJ2-7, the complete variable domain is DAGVTQSPTHLIKTRGQQVTLRCSPKSGHDTVSWYQQALGQGPQFIFQYYEEEERQRGNFPDRFSGHQFPNYSSELNVNALLLGDSALYLCASSPRTGPYEQYFGPGTRLTVT.

The chain combines TRBV7-9 with TRBJ2-7; TRBD1 aligns across 10 bases. V gave up 5 bases and J gave up 1 base; unmatched junction bases: 5. Looked up from germline, CDR1 is SEHNR and CDR2 is FQNEAQ (reference sequence). The CDR3 consists of 15 residues. CDR3 region: CASSGGTGVSYEQYF. The DNA for the CDR3 is TGTGCCAGCAGCGGGGGGACAGGGGTATCCTACGAGCAGTACTTC.

V usage is TRBV5-1 and J usage is TRBJ1-1; the match to TRBD1 covers 9 bases. The length of the CDR3 is 14 residues. Trimming took 5 bases from V and 0 from J; bases not matched to a gene: 2. Germline V gene lookup returns CDR1 SGHRS and CDR2 YFSETQ. As DNA, the CDR3 is TGCGCCAGCAGTTGGGACAGGGTGAACACTGAAGCTTTCTTT. Protein product: CASSWDRVNTEAFF.

This chain joins TRBV28 and TRBJ1-3; the D gene is possibly TRBD1 (6 bases). Germline values: CDR1 MDHEN, CDR2 SYDVKM. The ends were cut back, 9 bases at V and 4 bases at J, with 25 bases in the middle. The CDR3 has 17 residues. The CDR3 here is CASYPSPGGRSGNTIYF. The DNA for the CDR3 is TGTGCCAGTTACCCTTCCCCCGGGGGGCGATCGGGAAACACCATATATTTT.

This chain uses TRBV19 with TRBJ2-7; D remains unclear. The ends were cut back, 3 bases at V and 0 bases at J, with 9 bases in the middle. The CDR3 extends over 14 amino acids. CDR1 and CDR2 from the germline V gene are LNHDA and SQIVND (reference sequence). The CDR3: CASSMTDTSYEQYF. CDR3 DNA: TGTGCCAGTAGTATGACTGACACCTCCTACGAGCAGTACTTC.

The chain couples TRBV5-1 to TRBJ2-7, with TRBD1 as a possible D gene (7 bases). The CDR3 loop spans 13 amino acids. V dropped 0 bases and J dropped 6 bases, with 10 bases sitting between them. Germline-derived CDR1 and CDR2 are SGHRS and YFSETQ. The DNA of the CDR3 is TGCGCCAGCAGCTTGGCCCAGGGGGGCGAGCAGTACTTC. This gives the protein CASSLAQGGEQYF.

In the case of this clone: Additional DNA sequences in this sample encode the identical CDR3. The DNA of the CDR3 is TGCGCCAGCAGCCAAGATCCGGGAGCTAACTATGGCTACACCTTC. The encoded protein is CASSQDPGANYGYTF. V gene TRBV4-1 combines with J gene TRBJ1-2, with D hard to call. Germline V CDR1 and CDR2: MGHRA, YSYEKL. The CDR3 consists of 15 residues. Trimming left V 0 bases short and J 0 bases short, with 8 bases between.

J is TRBJ2-5 and V is TRBV29-1; perhaps D is TRBD1 or TRBD2 (5 bases each). V shed 0 bases and J shed 5 bases, with 7 bases lying between them. Germline V gene lookup returns CDR1 SQVTM and CDR2 ANQGSEA. The CDR3 spans 12 residues. The CDR3 here is CSVEEGTETQYF. In DNA form, the CDR3 reads TGCAGCGTTGAAGAGGGGACCGAGACCCAGTACTTC.

The chain recombines TRBV7-2 with TRBJ1-2, with TRBD1 as a possible D gene (5 bases). V lost 4 bases and J lost 4, with 13 bases in between. This CDR3 comprises 14 residues. Germline lookup yields CDR1 SGHTA and CDR2 FQGNSA. The CDR3 sequence: CASSSSVGTYGYTF. DNA for the CDR3: TGTGCCAGCAGCTCATCAGTAGGGACCTATGGCTACACCTTC. Supplemented by reference TRBV7-2 and TRBJ1-2, the full variable domain reads GAGVSQSPSNKVTEKGKDVELRCDPISGHTALYWYRQSLGQGLEFLIYFQGNSAPDKSGLPSDRFSAERTGGSVSTLTIQRTQQEDSAVYLCASSSSVGTYGYTFGSGTRLTVV.

V and J are TRBV27 and TRBJ2-7; 15 bases are shared with TRBD2. The V gene's germline CDR1 is MNHEY and CDR2 SMNVEV (reference sequence). The CDR3 runs 19 residues. The V segment lost 6 bases and the J segment 2 bases; nucleotides outside the gene matches: 14. The CDR3 is CASRLTRTSGRASAYEQYF. DNA of the CDR3: TGTGCCAGCAGGCTAACCCGGACTAGCGGGAGGGCCTCAGCCTACGAGCAGTACTTC.

The chain carries TRBV6-5 and TRBJ1-2, with 7 bases aligning to TRBD1. The CDR3 covers 15 residues. Germline-derived CDR1 and CDR2 are MNHEY and SVGAGI. V lost 4 bases to trimming and J lost 2 bases; unmatched junction nucleotides: 7. CDR3 in amino acids: CASSSGQATNYGYTF. In nucleotides, the CDR3 is TGTGCCAGCAGTTCCGGACAGGCGACGAACTATGGCTACACCTTC.

The V gene is TRBV7-3, the J gene TRBJ1-2, with 9 bases fitting TRBD1. The CDR3 loop spans 14 amino acids. V lost 5 bases and J lost 4; bases outside the gene matches: 5. CDR1 is SGHTA and CDR2 is FQGTGA in the germline V gene. CDR3 nucleotide sequence: TGTGCCAGCAGCCCGGGACAGGGCGGCTATGGCTACACCTTC. Translated, it gives CASSPGQGGYGYTF.

The CDR3 sequence: CASSSRTGEGYTF. CDR3 nucleotide sequence: TGTGCCAGCAGTTCCCGGACAGGGGAAGGCTACACCTTC. The gene calls are TRBV6-5 and TRBJ1-2; 9 positions match TRBD1. Trimming took 4 bases from V and 8 from J; bases not matched to a gene: 5. Per the germline V gene, CDR1 is MNHEY and CDR2 is SVGAGI. This CDR3 has 13 residues.

The V call is TRBV10-1, the J call TRBJ2-4, with D perhaps matching TRBD2 (6 bases). Germline values: CDR1 WNHNN, CDR2 SYGVQD (reference sequence). The V end was cut by 7 bases, the J end by 2 bases, with 21 bases between. The CDR3 runs to 17 residues. Written as DNA, the CDR3 is TGCGCCAGCACCTTTGTAGCGGTGAGGAGGCCCAAAAACATTCAGTACTTC. Its protein is CASTFVAVRRPKNIQYF.

The chain links TRBV4-1 to TRBJ2-2, with D tentatively TRBD2 (5 bases). Germline V lookup: CDR1 MGHRA, CDR2 YSYEKL. V was shortened by 2 bases and J by 0 bases, with 13 bases between the two germline ends. The CDR3 covers 17 residues. CDR3 coding DNA: TGCGCCAGCAGCCAACGGGCGGGCTTTCCGAACACCGGGGAGCTGTTTTTT. Protein sequence: CASSQRAGFPNTGELFF.

With respect to this clone: Distinct nucleotide sequences in the sample also encode this CDR3. The chain recombines TRBV28 with TRBJ2-3; no definite D call. The CDR3 runs 11 residues. The germline CDR1 and CDR2 sequences are MDHEN and SYDVKM. Trimming took 5 bases from V and 2 from J, leaving 2 bases between them. The CDR3 DNA reads as TGTGCCAGCAGTCCCACAGATACGCAGTATTTT. Its protein is CASSPTDTQYF.

The chain recombines TRBV5-6 with TRBJ1-2; TRBD1 matches at 7 bases. Germline V gene data show CDR1 as SGHDT and CDR2 as YYEEEE. The length of the CDR3 is 17 residues. V lost 1 base, J lost 0 bases, and 9 bases stayed unmatched. The DNA for the CDR3 is TGTGCCAGCAGCTTGCGGTCGACAGGGTGGACTAACTATGGCTACACCTTC. Translation gives CASSLRSTGWTNYGYTF.

DNA for the CDR3: TGTGCCAGCAGCTACCGACAGGGGGTTTCACCCCTCCACTTT. Its protein product is CASSYRQGVSPLHF. The chain carries TRBV11-2 and TRBJ1-6, with 9 bases lining up with TRBD1. There are 14 residues in the CDR3. The V segment lost 4 bases and the J segment 9 bases; nucleotides outside the gene matches: 4. Germline V CDR1 and CDR2: SGHAT, FQNNGV.

The rearrangement links TRBV5-1 to TRBJ1-2; no firm D call. The V end lost 0 bases, the J end lost 14 bases, and 14 bases lay between the germline ends. The CDR3 loop spans 12 amino acids. Germline lookup yields CDR1 SGHRS and CDR2 YFSETQ. The CDR3 here is CASSLAGGLQTF. CDR3 nucleotide sequence: TGCGCCAGCAGCTTGGCGGGCGGGCTCCAAACCTTC. The variable domain in full, with the rest retrieved from reference TRBV5-1 and TRBJ1-2, is KAGVTQTPRYLIKTRGQQVTLSCSPISGHRSVSWYQQTPGQGLQFLFEYFSETQRNKGNFPGRFSGRQFSNSRSEMNVSTLELGDSALYLCASSLAGGLQTFGSGTRLTVV.

The rearrangement joins TRBV15 to TRBJ2-7; a possible D gene is TRBD2 (5 bases). CDR3 length: 15 amino acids. The V gene's germline CDR1 is LNHNV and CDR2 YYDKDF (reference sequence). V gave up 3 bases and J gave up 10 bases, with 22 bases separating them. The CDR3 protein is CATSRDDLSATPQYF. The CDR3 DNA reads as TGTGCCACCAGCAGGGATGACCTTAGCGCGACCCCCCAGTACTTC.

The J gene is TRBJ2-1, the V gene TRBV29-1, with 8 bases lining up with TRBD1. J gave up 4 bases and V 5 bases, and 13 bases lay outside the gene matches. Germline CDR1 and CDR2: SQVTM and ANQGSEA. The CDR3 spans 16 residues. CDR3 region: CSVILNAGQGYNEQFF. The CDR3 DNA follows: TGCAGCGTTATCCTCAACGCCGGACAGGGTTACAATGAGCAGTTCTTC.

The V gene is TRBV30, the J gene TRBJ2-3; a weak D match, TRBD2 (5 bases). This CDR3 is built from 12 residues. With 2 bases removed from V and 4 bases from J, the gap between germline ends came to 7 bases. The germline V gene has CDR1 GTSNPN and CDR2 SVGIG (reference sequence). CDR3 loop: CAWSFSADTQYF. For the CDR3, the DNA is TGTGCCTGGAGTTTTAGCGCAGATACGCAGTATTTT.

The chain has TRBV5-1 and TRBJ2-1; maybe TRBD2 (5 bases). The CDR3 sequence is 14 residues long. Germline V CDR1 and CDR2: SGHRS, YFSETQ. V was shortened by 3 bases and J by 4 bases, with 11 bases between the two germline ends. The CDR3 region is CASSSDGLYNEQFF. For the CDR3, the DNA is TGCGCCAGCAGCTCAGACGGACTGTACAATGAGCAGTTCTTC. Combining the CDR3 with reference TRBV5-1 and TRBJ2-1 gives the whole variable domain KAGVTQTPRYLIKTRGQQVTLSCSPISGHRSVSWYQQTPGQGLQFLFEYFSETQRNKGNFPGRFSGRQFSNSRSEMNVSTLELGDSALYLCASSSDGLYNEQFFGPGTRLTVL.

The chain joins TRBV7-3 to TRBJ1-1; no reliable D call. CDR1 and CDR2 from the germline V gene are SGHTA and FQGTGA. This CDR3 contains 16 residues. Trimming removed 5 bases from V and 0 bases from J, with 16 bases in between. The CDR3 protein is CASSPVARTVNTEAFF. The DNA of the CDR3 is TGTGCCAGCAGCCCTGTTGCCAGGACGGTGAACACTGAAGCTTTCTTT.

The V call is TRBV4-2, the J call TRBJ2-1, with D maybe TRBD1 (6 bases). This CDR3 comprises 17 residues. The V and J ends lost 4 bases and 5 bases respectively, with 21 bases between them. Germline CDR1 LGHNA, CDR2 YNFKEQ. CDR3 bases: TGTGCCAGCAGCCTGGGGTGGGGGACAAAAGAGGACAATGAGCAGTTCTTC. It codes for CASSLGWGTKEDNEQFF.

This clone has more than one count but fewer than ten. The rearrangement links TRBV10-2 to TRBJ2-1; 8 bases are a match to TRBD2. Germline V gene data show CDR1 as WSHSY and CDR2 as SAAADI. CDR3 size: 14 residues. J gave up 9 bases and V 6 bases, and 10 bases lay outside the gene matches. Here the CDR3 DNA reads TGCGCCAGCAGCACCACCGGGACTAGTTCTGAGCAGTTCTTC. Translating it yields CASSTTGTSSEQFF.